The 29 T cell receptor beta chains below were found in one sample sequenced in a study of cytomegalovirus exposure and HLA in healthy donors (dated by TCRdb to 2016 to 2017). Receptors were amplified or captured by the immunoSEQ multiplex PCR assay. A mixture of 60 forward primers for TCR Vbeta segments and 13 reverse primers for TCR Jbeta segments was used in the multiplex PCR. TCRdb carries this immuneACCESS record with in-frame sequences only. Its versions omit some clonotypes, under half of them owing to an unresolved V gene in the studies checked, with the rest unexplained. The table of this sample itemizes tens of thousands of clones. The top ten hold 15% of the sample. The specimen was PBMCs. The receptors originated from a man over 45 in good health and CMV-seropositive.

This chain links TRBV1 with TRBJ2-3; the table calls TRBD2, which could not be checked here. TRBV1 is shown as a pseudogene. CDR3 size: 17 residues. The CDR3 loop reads CTSSQDEMASSTDTQYF. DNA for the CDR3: TGCACCAGCAGCCAAGATGAAATGGCTAGCAGCACAGATACGCAGTATTTT.

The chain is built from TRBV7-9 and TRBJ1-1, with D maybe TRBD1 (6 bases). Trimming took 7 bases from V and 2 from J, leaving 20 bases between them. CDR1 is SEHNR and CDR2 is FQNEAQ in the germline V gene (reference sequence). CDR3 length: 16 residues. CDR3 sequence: CASTGQMNIPNTEAFF. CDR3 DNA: TGTGCCAGCACAGGACAGATGAATATACCAAACACTGAAGCTTTCTTT.

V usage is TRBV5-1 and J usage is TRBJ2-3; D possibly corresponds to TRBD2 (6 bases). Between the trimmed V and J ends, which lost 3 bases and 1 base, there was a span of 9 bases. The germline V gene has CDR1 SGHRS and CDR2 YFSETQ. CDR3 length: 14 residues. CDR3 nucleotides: TGCGCCAGCAGCTGGGGAGGCGGCACAGATACGCAGTATTTT. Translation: CASSWGGGTDTQYF.

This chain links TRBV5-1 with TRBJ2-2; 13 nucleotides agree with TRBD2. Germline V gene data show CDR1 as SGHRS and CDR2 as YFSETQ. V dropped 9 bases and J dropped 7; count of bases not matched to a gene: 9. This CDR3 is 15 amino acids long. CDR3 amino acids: CATRGLAGSGGELFF. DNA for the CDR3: TGCGCCACCCGGGGACTAGCGGGATCGGGCGGGGAGCTGTTTTTT.

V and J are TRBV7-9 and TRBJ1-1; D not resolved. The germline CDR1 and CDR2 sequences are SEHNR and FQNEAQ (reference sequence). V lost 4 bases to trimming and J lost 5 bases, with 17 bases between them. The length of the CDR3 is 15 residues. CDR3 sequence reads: CASSSSEDGWTEAFF. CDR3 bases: TGTGCCAGCAGCTCGTCTGAGGATGGGTGGACTGAAGCTTTCTTT.

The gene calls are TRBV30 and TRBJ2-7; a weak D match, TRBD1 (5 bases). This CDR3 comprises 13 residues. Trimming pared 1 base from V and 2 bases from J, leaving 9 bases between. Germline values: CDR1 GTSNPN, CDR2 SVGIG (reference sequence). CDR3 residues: CAWSAQGAYEQYV. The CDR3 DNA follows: TGTGCCTGGAGTGCCCAGGGTGCCTACGAGCAGTACGTC.

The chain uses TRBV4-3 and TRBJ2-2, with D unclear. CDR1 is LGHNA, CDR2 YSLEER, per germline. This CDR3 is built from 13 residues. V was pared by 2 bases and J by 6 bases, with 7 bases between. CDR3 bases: TGCGCCAGCAGCCAAAATATTCCCGGGGAGCTGTTTTTT. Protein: CASSQNIPGELFF.

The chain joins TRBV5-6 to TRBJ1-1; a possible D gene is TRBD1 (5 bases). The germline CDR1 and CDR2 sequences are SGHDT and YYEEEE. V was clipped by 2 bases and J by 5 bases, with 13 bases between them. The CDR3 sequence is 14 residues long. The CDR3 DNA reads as TGTGCCAGCAGCTTACGTGGGGGGAGGACTGAAGCTTTCTTT. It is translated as CASSLRGGRTEAFF. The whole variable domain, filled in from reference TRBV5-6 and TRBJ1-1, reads DAGVTQSPTHLIKTRGQQVTLRCSPKSGHDTVSWYQQALGQGPQFIFQYYEEEERQRGNFPDRFSGHQFPNYSSELNVNALLLGDSALYLCASSLRGGRTEAFFGQGTRLTVV.

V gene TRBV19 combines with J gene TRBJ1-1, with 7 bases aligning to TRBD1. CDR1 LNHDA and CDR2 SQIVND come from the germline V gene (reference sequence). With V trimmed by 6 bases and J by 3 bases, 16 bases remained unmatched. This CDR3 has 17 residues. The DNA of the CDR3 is TGTGCCAGTAGACATATGGGAGCCAGGGGGTGGGACACTGAAGCTTTCTTT. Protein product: CASRHMGARGWDTEAFF.

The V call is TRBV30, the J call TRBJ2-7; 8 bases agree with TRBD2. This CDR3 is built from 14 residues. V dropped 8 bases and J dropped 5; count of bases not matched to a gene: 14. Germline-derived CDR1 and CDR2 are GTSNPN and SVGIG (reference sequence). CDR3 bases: TGTGCCGCACCACTCTTCGGGGGGGGCGACGAGCAGTACTTC. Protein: CAAPLFGGGDEQYF.

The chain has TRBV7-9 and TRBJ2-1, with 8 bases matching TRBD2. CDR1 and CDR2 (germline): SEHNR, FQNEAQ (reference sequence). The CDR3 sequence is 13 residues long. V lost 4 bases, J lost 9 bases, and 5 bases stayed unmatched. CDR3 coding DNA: TGTGCCAGCAGCTCGAAGACTAGCGCTGAGCAGTTCTTC. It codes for CASSSKTSAEQFF.

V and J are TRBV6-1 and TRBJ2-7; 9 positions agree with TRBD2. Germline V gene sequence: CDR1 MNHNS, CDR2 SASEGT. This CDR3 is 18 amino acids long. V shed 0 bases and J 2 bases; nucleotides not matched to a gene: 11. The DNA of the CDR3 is TGTGCCAGCAGTGAAGCGCTTGGGCTAGCGGGAACAACCTACGAGCAGTACGTC. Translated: CASSEALGLAGTTYEQYV.

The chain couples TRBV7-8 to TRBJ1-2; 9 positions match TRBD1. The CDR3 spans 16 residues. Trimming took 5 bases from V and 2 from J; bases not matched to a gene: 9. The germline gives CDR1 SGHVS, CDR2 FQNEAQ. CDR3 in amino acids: CASSPTRTGENYGYTF. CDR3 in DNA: TGTGCCAGCAGCCCGACCAGGACAGGGGAGAACTATGGCTACACCTTC.

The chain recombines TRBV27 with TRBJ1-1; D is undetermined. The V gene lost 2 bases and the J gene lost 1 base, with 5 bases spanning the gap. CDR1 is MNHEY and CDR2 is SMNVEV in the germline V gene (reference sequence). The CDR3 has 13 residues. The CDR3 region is CASSLPGNTEAFF. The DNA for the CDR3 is TGTGCCAGCAGTTTACCAGGGAACACTGAAGCTTTCTTT.

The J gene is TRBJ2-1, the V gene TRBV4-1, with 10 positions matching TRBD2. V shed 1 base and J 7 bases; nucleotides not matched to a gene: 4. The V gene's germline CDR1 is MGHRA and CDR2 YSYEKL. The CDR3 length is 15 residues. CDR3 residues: CASSQGVSGRNEQFF. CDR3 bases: TGCGCCAGCAGCCAAGGCGTTAGCGGGAGGAATGAGCAGTTCTTC.

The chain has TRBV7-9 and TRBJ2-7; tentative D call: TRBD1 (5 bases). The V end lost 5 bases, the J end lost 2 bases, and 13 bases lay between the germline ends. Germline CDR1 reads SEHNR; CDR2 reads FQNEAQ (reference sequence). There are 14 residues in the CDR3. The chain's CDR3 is CASSPQTDTYEQYF. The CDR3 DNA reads TGTGCCAGCAGCCCACAGACAGACACCTACGAGCAGTACTTC.

Here the CDR3 DNA reads TGTGCCAGCAGCTCCCGGGATTACGAGCAGTACTTC. Its translation: CASSSRDYEQYF. The rearrangement links TRBV7-9 to TRBJ2-7; maybe TRBD2 (5 bases). The CDR3 is 12 amino acids. With 4 bases removed from V and 4 bases from J, the gap between germline ends came to 8 bases. The germline V gene has CDR1 SEHNR and CDR2 FQNEAQ (reference sequence).

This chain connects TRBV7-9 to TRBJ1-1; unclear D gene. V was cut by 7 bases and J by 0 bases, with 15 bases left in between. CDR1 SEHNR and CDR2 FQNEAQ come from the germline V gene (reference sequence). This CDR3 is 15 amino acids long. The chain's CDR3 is CASTLGGAMNTEAFF. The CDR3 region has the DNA TGTGCCAGCACCCTGGGTGGAGCAATGAACACTGAAGCTTTCTTT.

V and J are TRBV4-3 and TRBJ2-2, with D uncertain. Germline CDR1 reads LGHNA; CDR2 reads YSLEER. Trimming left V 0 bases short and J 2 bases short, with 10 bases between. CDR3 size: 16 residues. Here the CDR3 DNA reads TGCGCCAGCAGCCAAGATCAGCCGGGTAACACCGGGGAGCTGTTTTTT. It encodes CASSQDQPGNTGELFF.

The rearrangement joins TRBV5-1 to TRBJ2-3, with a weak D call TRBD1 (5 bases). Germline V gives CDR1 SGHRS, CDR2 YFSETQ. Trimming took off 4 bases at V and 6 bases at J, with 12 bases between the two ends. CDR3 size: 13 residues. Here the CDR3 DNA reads TGCGCCAGCAGCATGGGGCACAGTGATACGCAGTATTTT. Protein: CASSMGHSDTQYF. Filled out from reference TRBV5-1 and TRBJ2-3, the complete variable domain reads KAGVTQTPRYLIKTRGQQVTLSCSPISGHRSVSWYQQTPGQGLQFLFEYFSETQRNKGNFPGRFSGRQFSNSRSEMNVSTLELGDSALYLCASSMGHSDTQYFGPGTRLTVL.

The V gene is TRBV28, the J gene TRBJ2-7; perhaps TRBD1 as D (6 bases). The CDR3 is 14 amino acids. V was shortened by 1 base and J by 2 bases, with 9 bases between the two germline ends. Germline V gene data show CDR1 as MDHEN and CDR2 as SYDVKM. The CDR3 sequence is CASSLSGAPYEQYF. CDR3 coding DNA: TGTGCCAGCAGTTTATCAGGGGCGCCCTACGAGCAGTACTTC.

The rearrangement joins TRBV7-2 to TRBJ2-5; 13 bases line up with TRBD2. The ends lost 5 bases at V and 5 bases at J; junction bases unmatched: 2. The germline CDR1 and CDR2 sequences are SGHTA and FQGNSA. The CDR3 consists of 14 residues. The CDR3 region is CASSPGLAGETQYF. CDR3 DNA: TGTGCCAGCAGCCCGGGACTAGCGGGGGAGACCCAGTACTTC.

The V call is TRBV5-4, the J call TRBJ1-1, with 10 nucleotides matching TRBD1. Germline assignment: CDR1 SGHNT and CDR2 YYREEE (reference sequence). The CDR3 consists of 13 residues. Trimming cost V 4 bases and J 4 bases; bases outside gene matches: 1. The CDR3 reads CASSRTGGTEAFF. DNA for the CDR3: TGTGCCAGCAGCCGGACAGGGGGCACTGAAGCTTTCTTT.

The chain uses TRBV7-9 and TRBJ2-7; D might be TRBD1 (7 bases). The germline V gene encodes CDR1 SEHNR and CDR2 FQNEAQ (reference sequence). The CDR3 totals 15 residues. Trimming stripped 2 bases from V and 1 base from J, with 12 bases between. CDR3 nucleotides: TGTGCCAGCAGCTTACAGGGGGGTTTGTCCTACGAGCAGTACTTC. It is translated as CASSLQGGLSYEQYF.

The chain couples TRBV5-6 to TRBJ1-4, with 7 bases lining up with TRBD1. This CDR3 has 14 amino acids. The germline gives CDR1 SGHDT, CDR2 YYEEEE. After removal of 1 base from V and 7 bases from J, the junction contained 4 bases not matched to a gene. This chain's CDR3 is CASSLKGAGEKLFF. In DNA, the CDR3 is TGTGCCAGCAGCTTGAAGGGGGCGGGTGAAAAACTGTTTTTT.

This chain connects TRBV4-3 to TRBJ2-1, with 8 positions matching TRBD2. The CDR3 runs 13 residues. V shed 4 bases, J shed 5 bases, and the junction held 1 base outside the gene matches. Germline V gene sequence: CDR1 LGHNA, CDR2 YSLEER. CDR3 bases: TGCGCCAGCAGCCCGGGAGGGAACAATGAGCAGTTCTTC. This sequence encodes CASSPGGNNEQFF.

In DNA form, the CDR3 reads TGTGCCAGCAATAGCGGGGCCTCCTACAATGAGCAGTTCTTC. It specifies CASNSGASYNEQFF. This chain uses TRBV6-5 with TRBJ2-1; 8 nucleotides align to TRBD2. Germline V gene data show CDR1 as MNHEY and CDR2 as SVGAGI. This CDR3 has 14 residues. V lost 7 bases and J lost 0; bases outside the gene matches: 2.

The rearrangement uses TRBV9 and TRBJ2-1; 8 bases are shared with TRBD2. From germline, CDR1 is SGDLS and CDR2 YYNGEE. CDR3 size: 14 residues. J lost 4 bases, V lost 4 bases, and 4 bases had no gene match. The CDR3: CASSRTSKYNEQFF. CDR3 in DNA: TGTGCCAGCAGCCGGACTAGCAAGTACAATGAGCAGTTCTTC.

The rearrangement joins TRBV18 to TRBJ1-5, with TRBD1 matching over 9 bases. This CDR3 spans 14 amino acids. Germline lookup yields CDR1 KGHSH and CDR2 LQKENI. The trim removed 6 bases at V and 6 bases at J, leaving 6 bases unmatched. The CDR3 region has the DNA TGTGCCAGCTCGATACAGGGGGCGGGTCAGCCCCAGCATTTT. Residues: CASSIQGAGQPQHF.